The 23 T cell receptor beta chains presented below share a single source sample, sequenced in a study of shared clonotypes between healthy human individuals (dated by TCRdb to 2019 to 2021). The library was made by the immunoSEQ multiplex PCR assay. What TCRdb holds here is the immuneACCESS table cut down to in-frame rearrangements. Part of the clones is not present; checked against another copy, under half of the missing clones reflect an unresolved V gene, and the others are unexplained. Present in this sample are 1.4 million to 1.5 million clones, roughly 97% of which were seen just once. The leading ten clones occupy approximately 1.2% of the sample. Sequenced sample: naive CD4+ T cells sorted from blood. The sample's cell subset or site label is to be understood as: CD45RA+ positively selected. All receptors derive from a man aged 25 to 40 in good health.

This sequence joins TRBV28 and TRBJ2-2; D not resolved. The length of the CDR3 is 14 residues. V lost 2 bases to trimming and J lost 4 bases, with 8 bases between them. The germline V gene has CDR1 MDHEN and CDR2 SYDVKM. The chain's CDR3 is CASSLPQTTGELFF. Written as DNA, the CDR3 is TGTGCCAGCAGTTTACCACAAACCACCGGGGAGCTGTTTTTT.

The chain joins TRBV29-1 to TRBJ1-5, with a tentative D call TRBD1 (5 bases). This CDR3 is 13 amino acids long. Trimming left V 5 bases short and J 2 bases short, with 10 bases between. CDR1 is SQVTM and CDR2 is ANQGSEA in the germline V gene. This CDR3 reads CSVYDSGNQPQHF. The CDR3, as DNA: TGCAGCGTTTACGACAGTGGCAATCAGCCCCAGCATTTT.

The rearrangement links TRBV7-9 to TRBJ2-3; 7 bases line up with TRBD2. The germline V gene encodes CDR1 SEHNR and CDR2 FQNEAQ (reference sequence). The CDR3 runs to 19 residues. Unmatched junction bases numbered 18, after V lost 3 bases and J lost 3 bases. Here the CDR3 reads CASSFRGVGRARQTDTQYF. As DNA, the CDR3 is TGTGCCAGCAGCTTTCGGGGGGTCGGGCGGGCTCGCCAGACAGATACGCAGTATTTT.

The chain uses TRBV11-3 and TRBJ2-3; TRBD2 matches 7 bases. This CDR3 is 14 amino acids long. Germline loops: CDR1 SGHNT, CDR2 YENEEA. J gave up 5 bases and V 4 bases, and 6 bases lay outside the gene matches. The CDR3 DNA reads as TGTGCCAGCAGCTCACGACTAGCTGGAGATACGCAGTATTTT. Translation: CASSSRLAGDTQYF.

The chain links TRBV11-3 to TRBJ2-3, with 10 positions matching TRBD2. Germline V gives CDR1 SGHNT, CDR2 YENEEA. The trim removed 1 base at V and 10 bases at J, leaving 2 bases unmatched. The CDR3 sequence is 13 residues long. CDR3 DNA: TGTGCCAGCAGCTTAGGACTAGCGGGTGCGCAGTATTTT. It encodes CASSLGLAGAQYF.

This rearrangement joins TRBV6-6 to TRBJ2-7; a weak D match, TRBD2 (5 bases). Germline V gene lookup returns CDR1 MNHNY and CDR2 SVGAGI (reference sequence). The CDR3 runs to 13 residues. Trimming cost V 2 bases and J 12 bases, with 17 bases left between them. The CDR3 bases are TGTGCCAGCAGTTACCTAGCCCACCGAACGTGGTACTTC. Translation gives CASSYLAHRTWYF.

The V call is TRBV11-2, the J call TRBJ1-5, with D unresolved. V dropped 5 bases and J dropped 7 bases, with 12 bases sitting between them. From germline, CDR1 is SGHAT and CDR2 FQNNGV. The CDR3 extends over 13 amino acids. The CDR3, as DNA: TGTGCCAGCAGCCCTACCTTTGTCCAGCCCCAGCATTTT. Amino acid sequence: CASSPTFVQPQHF.

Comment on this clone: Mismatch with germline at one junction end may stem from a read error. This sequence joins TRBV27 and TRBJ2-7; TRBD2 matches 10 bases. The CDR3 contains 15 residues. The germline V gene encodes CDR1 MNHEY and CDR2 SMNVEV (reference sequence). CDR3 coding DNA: TGTGCCAGTAGTTCCCGTCTAGCGGGAGTGCACGAGCAGTACTTC. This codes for CASSSRLAGVHEQYF.

The CDR3 here is CASSPPLKAGGTYNEQFF. In DNA form, the CDR3 reads TGTGCCAGCAGTCCACCTCTTAAGGCGGGAGGGACCTACAATGAGCAGTTCTTC. The chain uses TRBV14 and TRBJ2-1; 9 positions agree with TRBD2. Unmatched junction bases numbered 14, after V lost 6 bases and J lost 2 bases. Germline-derived CDR1 and CDR2 are SGHDN and FVKESK. The CDR3 sequence is 18 residues long.

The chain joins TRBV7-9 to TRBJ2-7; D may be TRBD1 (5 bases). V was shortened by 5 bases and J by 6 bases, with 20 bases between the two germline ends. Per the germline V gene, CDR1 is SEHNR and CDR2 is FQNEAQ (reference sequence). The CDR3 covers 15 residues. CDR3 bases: TGTGCCAGCAGCCCTGAAGCAGGGATGGTGAGCGAGCAGTACTTC. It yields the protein CASSPEAGMVSEQYF.

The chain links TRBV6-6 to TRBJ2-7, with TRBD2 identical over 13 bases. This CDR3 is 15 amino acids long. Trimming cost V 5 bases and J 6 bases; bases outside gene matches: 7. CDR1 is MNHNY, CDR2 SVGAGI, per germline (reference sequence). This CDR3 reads CASSPGTSGNIEQYF. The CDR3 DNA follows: TGTGCCAGCAGTCCAGGGACTAGCGGGAATATCGAGCAGTACTTC.

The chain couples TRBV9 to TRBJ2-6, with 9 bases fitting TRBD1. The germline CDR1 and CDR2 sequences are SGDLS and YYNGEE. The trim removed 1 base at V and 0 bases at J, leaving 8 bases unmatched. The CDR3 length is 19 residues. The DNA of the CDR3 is TGTGCCAGCAGCGTACGGCGGGACAGGGCATTCTCTGGGGCCAACGTCCTGACTTTC. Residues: CASSVRRDRAFSGANVLTF.

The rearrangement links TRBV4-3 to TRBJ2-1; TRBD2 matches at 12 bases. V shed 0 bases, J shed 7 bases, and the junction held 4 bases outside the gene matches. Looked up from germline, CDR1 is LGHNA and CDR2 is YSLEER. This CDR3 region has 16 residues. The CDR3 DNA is TGCGCCAGCAGCCAAGATCTGCTAGCGGGAGGGAATGAGCAGTTCTTC. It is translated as CASSQDLLAGGNEQFF.

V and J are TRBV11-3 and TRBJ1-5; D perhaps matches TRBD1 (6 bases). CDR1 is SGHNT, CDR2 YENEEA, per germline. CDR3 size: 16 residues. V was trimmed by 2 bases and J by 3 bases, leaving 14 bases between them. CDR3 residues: CASSLSTGLNNQPQHF. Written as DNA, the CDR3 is TGTGCCAGCAGCTTAAGTACAGGGCTTAACAATCAGCCCCAGCATTTT. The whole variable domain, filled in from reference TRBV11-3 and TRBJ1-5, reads EAGVVQSPRYKIIEKKQPVAFWCNPISGHNTLYWYLQNLGQGPELLIRYENEEAVDDSQLPKDRFSAERLKGVDSTLKIQPAELGDSAVYLCASSLSTGLNNQPQHFGDGTRLSIL.

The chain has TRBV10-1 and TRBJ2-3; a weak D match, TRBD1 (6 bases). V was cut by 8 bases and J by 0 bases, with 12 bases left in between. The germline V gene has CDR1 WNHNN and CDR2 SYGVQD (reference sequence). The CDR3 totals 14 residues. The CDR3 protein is CASGDTGSTDTQYF. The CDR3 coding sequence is TGCGCCAGCGGGGACACAGGGAGCACAGATACGCAGTATTTT.

The chain's CDR3 is CASSQQGRSGNTIYF. In nucleotides, the CDR3 is TGTGCCAGCAGCCAACAGGGACGGTCTGGAAACACCATATATTTT. The chain combines TRBV7-9 with TRBJ1-3; D may be TRBD1 (6 bases). Per germline, CDR1 SEHNR and CDR2 FQNEAQ (reference sequence). V was shortened by 5 bases and J by 1 base, with 12 bases between the two germline ends. The CDR3 extends over 15 amino acids.

CDR3 amino acids: CASSSISGPYEQYF. In DNA form, the CDR3 reads TGTGCCAGCAGCTCGATTAGCGGACCCTACGAGCAGTACTTC. The chain recombines TRBV11-2 with TRBJ2-7, with D possibly matching TRBD2 (6 bases). The CDR3 totals 14 residues. V lost 4 bases and J lost 2, with 12 bases in between. CDR1 and CDR2 (germline): SGHAT, FQNNGV.

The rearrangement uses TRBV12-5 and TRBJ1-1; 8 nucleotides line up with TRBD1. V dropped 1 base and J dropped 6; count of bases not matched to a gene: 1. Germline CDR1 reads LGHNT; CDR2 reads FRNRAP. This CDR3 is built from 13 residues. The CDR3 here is CASGLDRGAEAFF. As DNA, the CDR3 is TGTGCTAGTGGTTTGGACAGGGGGGCTGAAGCTTTCTTT.

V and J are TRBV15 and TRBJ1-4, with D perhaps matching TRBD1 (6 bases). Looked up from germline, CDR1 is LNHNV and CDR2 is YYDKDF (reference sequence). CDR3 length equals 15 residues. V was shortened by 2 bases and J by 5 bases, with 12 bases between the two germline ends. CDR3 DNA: TGTGCCACCAGCAGATTAGGACAGTCAAATGAAAAACTGTTTTTT. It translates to CATSRLGQSNEKLFF. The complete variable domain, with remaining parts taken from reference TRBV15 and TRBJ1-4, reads DAMVIQNPRYQVTQFGKPVTLSCSQTLNHNVMYWYQQKSSQAPKLLFHYYDKDFNNEADTPDNFQSRRPNTSFCFLDIRSPGLGDTAMYLCATSRLGQSNEKLFFGSGTQLSVL.

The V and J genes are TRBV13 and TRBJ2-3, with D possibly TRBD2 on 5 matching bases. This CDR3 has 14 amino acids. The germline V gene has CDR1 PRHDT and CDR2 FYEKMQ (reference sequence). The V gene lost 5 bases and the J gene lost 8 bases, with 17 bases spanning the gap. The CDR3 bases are TGTGCCAGCAGCGGACGTCGACTATCGGGTACGCAGTATTTT. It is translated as CASSGRRLSGTQYF.

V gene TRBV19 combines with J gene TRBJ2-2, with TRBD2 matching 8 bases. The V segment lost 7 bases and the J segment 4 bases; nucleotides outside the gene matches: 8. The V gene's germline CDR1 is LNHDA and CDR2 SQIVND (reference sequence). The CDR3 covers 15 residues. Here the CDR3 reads CASTREGRVTGELFF. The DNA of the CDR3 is TGTGCCAGTACCCGGGAGGGCCGGGTCACCGGGGAGCTGTTTTTT.

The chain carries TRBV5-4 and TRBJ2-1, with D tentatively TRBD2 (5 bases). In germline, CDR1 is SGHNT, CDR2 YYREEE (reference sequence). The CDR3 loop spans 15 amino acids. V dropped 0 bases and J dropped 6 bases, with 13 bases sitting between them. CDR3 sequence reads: CASSLVGNRVNEQFF. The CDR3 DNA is TGTGCCAGCAGCTTGGTCGGGAATAGGGTCAATGAGCAGTTCTTC.

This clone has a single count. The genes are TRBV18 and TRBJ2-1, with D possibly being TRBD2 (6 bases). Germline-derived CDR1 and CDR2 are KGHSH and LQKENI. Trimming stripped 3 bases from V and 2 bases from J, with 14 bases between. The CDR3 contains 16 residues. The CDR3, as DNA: TGTGCCAGCTCACCTCTAGCGATAACTACCTACAATGAGCAGTTCTTC. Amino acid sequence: CASSPLAITTYNEQFF.